The 21 T cell receptor beta chains below come from one sample, sequenced in a study of CXCR3-negative and CXCR3-positive naive CD8 T cells. These receptors' antigens are unknown. In preparing the TRB cDNA libraries, 5' RACE with UMI labels was used. No DNA is given; TCRdb re-called the 5' RACE reads and lists each CDR3 protein once. This table lists 55,000 to 65,000 distinct CDR3 sequences. Study observations and caveats: Hydrophobicity of TRB CDR3s was greater in CXCR3-positive naive cells than in CXCR3-negative naive cells.

The material sequenced was naive CXCR3+ CD8+ T cells from blood. The sample's subset: CD45RO-CCR7+CD27+CD95- naive CD8+ T cells expressing CXCR3 (TNR3+). Receptor source: a human donor in good health. Some clones in this sample may be carry-over from other donors' samples.

The chain employs TRBV12-3 or TRBV12-4 and TRBJ2-5; TCRdb's D gene call, TRBD1, goes unchecked for lack of DNA. The CDR3 contains 15 residues. CDR3 sequence: CASSSGTGSQETQYF.

The chain links TRBV4-3 to TRBJ2-7; TCRdb's D call, TRBD1, is unchecked because there is no DNA. The CDR3 is 14 residues long. The V gene's germline CDR1 is LGHNA and CDR2 YSLEER. The CDR3 is CASSKRQGDYEQYF.

CDR3 sequence reads: CASSLWRQPNQPQHF. The chain couples TRBV12-3 or TRBV12-4 to TRBJ1-5. CDR3 length equals 15 residues.

This rearrangement joins TRBV7-9 to TRBJ2-7; TCRdb lists TRBD1, though no DNA is available to test this call. There are 15 residues in the CDR3. Germline CDR1 and CDR2: SEHNR and FQNEAQ (reference sequence). CDR3 sequence reads: CASSFPGQGIYEQYF.

The chain links TRBV4-1 to TRBJ2-7; the TRBD1 assignment by TCRdb is unverifiable without DNA. The germline CDR1 and CDR2 sequences are MGHRA and YSYEKL. The CDR3 covers 16 residues. CDR3 residues: CASSQDKGTAFYEQYF.

The genes are TRBV28 and TRBJ1-5; TCRdb returns TRBD1, unconfirmable since there is no DNA. Germline V gene lookup returns CDR1 MDHEN and CDR2 SYDVKM. This CDR3 is built from 15 residues. The CDR3 here is CASSFLGGEGQPQHF.

V gene TRBV29-1 combines with J gene TRBJ1-2; with no DNA, the TCRdb D assignment of TRBD1 cannot be verified. CDR3 length: 13 residues. Per germline, CDR1 SQVTM and CDR2 ANQGSEA. CDR3 in amino acids: CSGRQPGIYGYTF.

This sequence joins TRBV4-3 and TRBJ1-4. Germline assignment: CDR1 LGHNA and CDR2 YSLEER. The CDR3 is made up of 14 amino acids. This chain's CDR3 is CASSQDREGEKLFF.

V and J are TRBV9 and TRBJ1-2; the TCRdb D gene call, TRBD1, has no DNA to confirm it. CDR3 length equals 16 residues. Germline V gene sequence: CDR1 SGDLS, CDR2 YYNGEE. The chain's CDR3 is CASSGLNTQGWYGYTF.

This chain joins TRBV3-1 and TRBJ2-1; TCRdb returns TRBD1, unconfirmable since there is no DNA. The CDR3 sequence is 14 residues long. CDR1 and CDR2 from the germline V gene are LGHDT and YNNKEL (reference sequence). The CDR3 spells CASSQDGGYNEQFF.

The chain couples TRBV12-3 or TRBV12-4 to TRBJ2-7; TCRdb picks TRBD2, but there is no DNA to check that call. CDR3 length: 14 amino acids. CDR3 sequence reads: CASKPSGGLYEQYF.

The chain links TRBV5-1 to TRBJ2-7; TCRdb calls TRBD1, which cannot be checked without DNA. The germline gives CDR1 SGHRS, CDR2 YFSETQ. The CDR3 length is 13 residues. The CDR3 here is CASSSPAGIGQYF.

The chain recombines TRBV29-1 with TRBJ2-2. This CDR3 is built from 15 residues. Per germline, CDR1 SQVTM and CDR2 ANQGSEA. This CDR3 is CSVEASSRNTGELFF.

V and J are TRBV29-1 and TRBJ2-1; TCRdb outputs TRBD2, but without DNA this stays unchecked. This CDR3 has 16 amino acids. Germline V CDR1 and CDR2: SQVTM, ANQGSEA. The CDR3 is CSVEDLYGARRDEQFF.

The chain joins TRBV29-1 to TRBJ2-7. Germline lookup yields CDR1 SQVTM and CDR2 ANQGSEA. CDR3 size: 12 residues. The CDR3 sequence: CSVVYGDYEQYF.

This CDR3 reads CSASPTDRHNNEQFF. This chain links TRBV20-1 with TRBJ2-1; with no DNA, the TCRdb D assignment of TRBD1 cannot be verified. The germline V gene encodes CDR1 DFQATT and CDR2 SNEGSKA (reference sequence). CDR3 length equals 15 residues.

The chain joins TRBV28 to TRBJ2-2; TCRdb picks TRBD1, but there is no DNA to check that call. This CDR3 spans 14 amino acids. CDR1 MDHEN and CDR2 SYDVKM come from the germline V gene. The CDR3 spells CASRGHRGPGELFF.

The chain carries TRBV12-3 or TRBV12-4 and TRBJ1-1. The CDR3 loop spans 14 amino acids. This chain's CDR3 is CASSYTVRNTEAFF.

The chain links TRBV5-1 to TRBJ1-2; TCRdb proposes TRBD1, but this gene call is untestable without DNA. This CDR3 has 13 residues. CDR1 and CDR2 (germline): SGHRS, YFSETQ. The chain's CDR3 is CASSWGTGVGYTF.

The chain carries TRBV6-5 and TRBJ2-7; with no DNA, the TCRdb D assignment of TRBD1 cannot be verified. The CDR3 sequence is 14 residues long. The germline V gene encodes CDR1 MNHEY and CDR2 SVGAGI. The CDR3: CASSRTGLTYEQYF.

The chain couples TRBV25-1 to TRBJ1-5. Germline V gives CDR1 MGHDK, CDR2 SYGVNS. The CDR3 contains 14 residues. The CDR3 loop reads CASSEAGVDQPQHF.